A single sample gave rise to the 20 T cell receptor beta chains below, sequenced in a study of blood T cells in healthy people across ages. Through a sample-barcoded 5' primer and a J-beta primer mix, a second PCR was run for roughly 6 to 12 cycles. From the 5' RACE reads, TCRdb called clonotypes with MiXCR, one entry per CDR3 protein. This sample carries around 1.5 million distinct CDR3 sequences, approximately 32% of them seen once, and the ten largest clones take about 10%. The sample consisted of blood. Source of these receptors: a woman in her twenties or thirties in good health.

V is TRBV15 and J is TRBJ2-3; maybe TRBD1 (5 bases). Looked up from germline, CDR1 is LNHNV and CDR2 is YYDKDF (reference sequence). Trimming left V 8 bases short and J 1 base short, with 10 bases between. The CDR3 covers 13 residues. CDR3 residues: CATQRGGTDTQYF. The CDR3 region has the DNA TGTGCCACCCAAAGGGGCGGCACAGATACGCAGTATTTT.

V usage is TRBV15 and J usage is TRBJ2-1; the match to TRBD2 covers 10 bases. Trimming removed 3 bases from V and 8 bases from J; junction bases left unmatched: 7. CDR1 and CDR2 (germline): LNHNV, YYDKDF (reference sequence). The CDR3 runs 15 residues. The CDR3 loop is CATSSKLAGGYEQFF. The DNA for the CDR3 is TGTGCCACCAGCAGTAAATTAGCGGGGGGATATGAGCAGTTCTTC.

This clonotype was seen a few times. This chain uses TRBV7-2 with TRBJ2-1; 12 bases align to TRBD2. V was pared by 2 bases and J by 9 bases, with 11 bases of the junction left unmatched. This CDR3 region has 17 residues. Germline loops: CDR1 SGHTA, CDR2 FQGNSA. CDR3 amino acids: CASSLLAGGPRRVEQFF. CDR3 DNA: TGTGCCAGCAGCTTACTAGCGGGGGGGCCGAGGAGGGTTGAGCAGTTCTTC.

The sample holds a few counts of this clonotype. The chain links TRBV25-1 to TRBJ2-1; 8 positions agree with TRBD2. Germline lookup yields CDR1 MGHDK and CDR2 SYGVNS. Losses at the gene ends were 4 bases for V and 5 bases for J; bases not matched to a gene: 4. This CDR3 has 14 residues. CDR3 amino acids: CASSAGLDNNEQFF. As DNA, the CDR3 is TGTGCCAGCAGTGCGGGACTAGATAACAATGAGCAGTTCTTC.

V and J are TRBV29-1 and TRBJ2-5; TRBD1 matches at 8 bases. CDR3 size: 16 residues. The germline V gene encodes CDR1 SQVTM and CDR2 ANQGSEA. V lost 1 base and J lost 11; bases outside the gene matches: 18. The CDR3 DNA is TGCAGCGTTGAAGTTGTGCAGGGGGCCACCTTTCCAGAGCAGTACTTC. Encoded protein: CSVEVVQGATFPEQYF.

The V and J genes are TRBV29-1 and TRBJ1-4; 7 bases fit TRBD1. The junction had 12 bases not matched to a gene; V was cut back by 0 bases and J by 5 bases. CDR3 length: 17 amino acids. In germline, CDR1 is SQVTM, CDR2 ANQGSEA. The CDR3 loop is CSVEEQGVGGLNEKLFF. CDR3 in DNA: TGCAGCGTTGAAGAGCAGGGGGTCGGGGGCTTAAATGAAAAACTGTTTTTT.

V is TRBV20-1 and J is TRBJ2-5; perhaps TRBD1 as D (5 bases). Per germline, CDR1 DFQATT and CDR2 SNEGSKA (reference sequence). The germline V and J ends were trimmed by 1 base and 3 bases, with 12 bases remaining between them. This CDR3 region has 14 residues. CDR3 nucleotide sequence: TGCAGTGCTAGAGGGTTAGCAGGGAAAGAGACCCAGTACTTC. Translation gives CSARGLAGKETQYF.

A few counts support this clonotype. The chain joins TRBV10-3 to TRBJ2-2, with D uncertain. The V gene lost 4 bases and the J gene lost 8 bases, with 11 bases spanning the gap. Germline values: CDR1 ENHRY, CDR2 SYGVKD. This CDR3 has 13 amino acids. The CDR3 sequence: CAISVGETGELFF. CDR3 nucleotides: TGTGCCATCAGTGTGGGCGAAACTGGGGAGCTGTTTTTT.

In its sample, this clonotype was seen a few times. The chain combines TRBV5-5 with TRBJ2-4; 11 nucleotides agree with TRBD2. V shed 0 bases, J shed 6 bases, and the junction held 5 bases outside the gene matches. The CDR3 covers 16 residues. Germline V gene sequence: CDR1 SGHKS, CDR2 YYEKEE (reference sequence). The CDR3 DNA is TGTGCCAGCAGCTTGGTGCCTAGCGGGAGGTTAAACATTCAGTACTTC. This encodes CASSLVPSGRLNIQYF.

This clonotype was picked up a small number of times. One end of the junction varies from germline; a read error may be responsible. V and J are TRBV9 and TRBJ2-1, with D tentatively TRBD2 (5 bases). The CDR3 runs to 12 residues. Germline-derived CDR1 and CDR2 are SGDLS and YYNGEE. CDR3 DNA: TGTGCCAGCGGCGTCGGGGTATCTGAGCAGTTCTTC. Protein product: CASGVGVSEQFF.

The chain has TRBV4-1 and TRBJ1-1; 8 nucleotides agree with TRBD1. Germline CDR1 reads MGHRA; CDR2 reads YSYEKL. The CDR3 has 16 residues. V lost 0 bases to trimming and J lost 5 bases; unmatched junction nucleotides: 8. The CDR3 region has the DNA TGCGCCAGCAGCCAAGATCAGGGGGCGAGATGGACTGAAGCTTTCTTT. It encodes CASSQDQGARWTEAFF.

This clonotype was counted between two and nine times. V usage is TRBV12-3 or TRBV12-4 and J usage is TRBJ2-5, with D unresolved. The CDR3 has 14 residues. V was pared by 3 bases and J by 2 bases, with 10 bases between. The CDR3 region is CASSFGRPQETQYF. The CDR3 DNA sequence: TGTGCCAGCAGTTTTGGACGGCCACAAGAGACCCAGTACTTC.

This clonotype was counted a single time. The chain combines TRBV6-6 with TRBJ1-1; D is uncertain. The CDR3 consists of 15 residues. V lost 3 bases, J lost 0 bases, and 11 bases lay in between. The germline gives CDR1 MNHNY, CDR2 SVGAGI (reference sequence). The CDR3 DNA is TGTGCCAGCAGTTATGAGGAGATCATGAACACTGAAGCTTTCTTT. Translated, it gives CASSYEEIMNTEAFF.

In DNA form, the CDR3 reads TGTGCCACCAGTGATCCCTCGGGGCGGAACCGATGGGGGACCGGGGAGCTGTTTTTT. Translation: CATSDPSGRNRWGTGELFF. The chain uses TRBV24-1 and TRBJ2-2; D assignment may be TRBD1 or TRBD2 (5 bases each). Germline values: CDR1 KGHDR, CDR2 SFDVKD. V was cut by 3 bases and J by 5 bases, with 24 bases left in between. The CDR3 contains 19 residues.

The chain has TRBV27 and TRBJ2-1; D is perhaps TRBD1 (6 bases). The V end lost 7 bases, the J end lost 8 bases, and 15 bases lay between the germline ends. The CDR3 is 13 amino acids. CDR1 is MNHEY and CDR2 is SMNVEV in the germline V gene (reference sequence). The CDR3 coding sequence is TGTGCCAGCACCCCAAGGGGGTTCCATGAGCAGTTCTTC. This codes for CASTPRGFHEQFF.

The chain combines TRBV10-3 with TRBJ2-1; 7 positions agree with TRBD1. With 5 bases clipped from V and 8 bases from J, the junction kept 3 bases outside the gene matches. Germline CDR1 reads ENHRY; CDR2 reads SYGVKD. This CDR3 comprises 12 residues. CDR3 bases: TGTGCCATCAGTCCGGGGACAGATGAGCAGTTCTTC. It codes for CAISPGTDEQFF.

This clonotype was observed a handful of times. The CDR3 is CASSLASGGYRDNEQFF. In nucleotides, the CDR3 is TGTGCCAGCAGCTTGGCCAGCGGGGGGTACAGGGACAATGAGCAGTTCTTC. This sequence joins TRBV7-3 and TRBJ2-1, with 9 nucleotides matching TRBD2. The CDR3 is 17 amino acids. Germline CDR1 reads SGHTA; CDR2 reads FQGTGA. The junction had 11 bases not matched to a gene; V was cut back by 3 bases and J by 5 bases.

The chain employs TRBV7-2 and TRBJ2-3; 10 nucleotides align to TRBD2. V was clipped by 4 bases and J by 4 bases; unmatched bases: 8. The CDR3 runs to 16 residues. CDR1 SGHTA and CDR2 FQGNSA come from the germline V gene. CDR3 loop: CASSSRLAGVSDTQYF. The CDR3 region has the DNA TGTGCCAGCAGCTCACGGCTAGCGGGGGTCTCAGATACGCAGTATTTT.

This clonotype was counted between two and nine times. The chain joins TRBV28 to TRBJ2-4; D is unclear. This CDR3 is 13 amino acids long. Germline values: CDR1 MDHEN, CDR2 SYDVKM. V was pared by 6 bases and J by 3 bases, with 9 bases between. CDR3 sequence: CASRSPVKNIQYF. CDR3 coding DNA: TGTGCCAGCAGAAGTCCCGTCAAAAACATTCAGTACTTC. The whole variable domain, filled in from reference TRBV28 and TRBJ2-4, reads DVKVTQSSRYLVKRTGEKVFLECVQDMDHENMFWYRQDPGLGLRLIYFSYDVKMKEKGDIPEGYSVSREKKERFSLILESASTNQTSMYLCASRSPVKNIQYFGAGTRLSVL.

Turning to this clonotype: A much larger clonotype is one base distant, so this may be a read error. V is TRBV12-3 or TRBV12-4 and J is TRBJ1-2; D is uncertain. The ends were cut back, 2 bases at V and 2 bases at J, with 12 bases in the middle. This CDR3 comprises 15 residues. In DNA, the CDR3 is TGTGCCAGCAGTTTAAGGAGGCTTACGAACTATGGCTACACCTTC. Translating it yields CASSLRRLTNYGYTF.